A selection of T cell receptor beta chains follows, all from one sample in a study of control samples from healthy donors and cancer patients. Repertoires were generated with immunoSEQ multiplex PCR, while TCRdb's copy carries only in-frame clones and drops some. Of 95,000 to 100,000 clones listed, 82% are singletons. The source material was blood. The source is a man in his 60s in good health. The CDR3 runs from the conserved cysteine through the conserved F or W. The D gene is left open where the match is weak. For some rows the clone size is stated as once, few or many, or as a class when expanded; others skip it.

CDR3nt	CDR3aa	j_gene	d_gene	v_gene	abundance
TGTGCCAGCAGCTTAGGTCCTAGAATCTACGAGCAGTACTTC	CASSLGPRIYEQYF	TRBJ2-7	.	TRBV7-8	.
TGTGCCACCAGCCATCCGGGACTAGCGGGGGCGCGCCCCGGGGAGCTGTTTTTT	CATSHPGLAGARPGELFF	TRBJ2-2	TRBD2	TRBV15	.
TGTGCCAGCAGCCCATCGTTGGAACAGTCCTACGAGCAGTACTTC	CASSPSLEQSYEQYF	TRBJ2-7	.	TRBV7-8	.
TGTGCCAGCAGTCCTGAAGCTTTCTTT	CASSPEAFF	TRBJ1-1	.	TRBV12-3/TRBV12-4	.
TGCGCCAGCATGTTGGGACTATCATCCTACGAGCAGTACTTC	CASMLGLSSYEQYF	TRBJ2-7	TRBD2	TRBV5-1	.
TGTGCCAGTAGAACAGGGGTCGTTAGCAATCAGCCCCAGCATTTT	CASRTGVVSNQPQHF	TRBJ1-5	TRBD1	TRBV27	.
TGTGCCAGCAGCTTGACCCTAGCGGGAGGCGCGGATACGCAGTATTTT	CASSLTLAGGADTQYF	TRBJ2-3	TRBD2	TRBV7-2	.
TGCGCCAGCAGCTTGGATTGGAAGGACAGATCATCGTATTTT	CASSLDWKDRSSYF	TRBJ2-3	.	TRBV5-1	.
TGTGCCAGCAGCTTAACACTGAACACTGAAGCTTTCTTT	CASSLTLNTEAFF	TRBJ1-1	.	TRBV7-3	.
TGTGCCAGCAGCCCCCAAGGGAGCTCCTACAATGAGCAGTTCTTC	CASSPQGSSYNEQFF	TRBJ2-1	.	TRBV6-5	.
TGTGCCATCAGTGAGTCGACAGGAGAAACCCCTGGAAACACCATATATTTT	CAISESTGETPGNTIYF	TRBJ1-3	.	TRBV10-3	once
TGTGCCAGCAGCTTGGGGCGGGGGGAAGAGACCCAGTACTTC	CASSLGRGEETQYF	TRBJ2-5	TRBD2	TRBV5-8	.
TGTGCCAGCAGTTTGTCTGGTTACGGGGGGCGGGCCACTGAAGCTTTCTTT	CASSLSGYGGRATEAFF	TRBJ1-1	.	TRBV27	.
TGCGCCAGCAGTGAACGGACAGAGGGAAACACCATATATTTT	CASSERTEGNTIYF	TRBJ1-3	.	TRBV5-1	.
TGTGCCAGCAGAGAGGACAGGGGGCCTTACGAGCAGTACTTC	CASREDRGPYEQYF	TRBJ2-7	TRBD1	TRBV6-6	few
TGTGCCAGCTCAACCAAGGCCGGATCCTACGAGCAGTACTTC	CASSTKAGSYEQYF	TRBJ2-7	.	TRBV18	.
TGTGCCACCAGCAGAGATCGCCGGACTAGCGGGAAGGTTACGCAGTATTTT	CATSRDRRTSGKVTQYF	TRBJ2-3	TRBD2	TRBV15	.
TGTGCCAGCAGCTTAGAGCCACGGCAGCGGAGAAACTACAATGAGCAGTTCTTC	CASSLEPRQRRNYNEQFF	TRBJ2-1	.	TRBV7-8	.
TGTGCCAGCAGCTCACGGGGATTCAAATGGGATCAGCCCCAGCATTTT	CASSSRGFKWDQPQHF	TRBJ1-5	.	TRBV21-1	.
TGCAGTGCTAGTGAACAGGGGGGGTATCAGCCCCAGCATTTT	CSASEQGGYQPQHF	TRBJ1-5	TRBD1	TRBV20-1	.
TGTGCCAGCAGCTTGCGGCGGGCCTCTGGAAACACCATATATTTT	CASSLRRASGNTIYF	TRBJ1-3	.	TRBV5-4	.
TGCGCCAGCAGCCCCCCGGGACTAGCGAGAGATACGCAGTATTTT	CASSPPGLARDTQYF	TRBJ2-3	TRBD2	TRBV4-1	.
TGTGCCAGCAGTTTATCGGGGCCCGGGGAGCTGTTTTTT	CASSLSGPGELFF	TRBJ2-2	.	TRBV28	once
TGTGCCAGCAGCCCTCGATCGGGGGACACTGAAGCTTTCTTT	CASSPRSGDTEAFF	TRBJ1-1	.	TRBV9	.
TGTGCCAGCAGCCAAGGGACAGTTAACACAGATACGCAGTATTTT	CASSQGTVNTDTQYF	TRBJ2-3	.	TRBV3-1/TRBV3-2	.
TGTGCCAGCATGGGGGACGATTTTGCCGGGAGCGAGCAGTACTTC	CASMGDDFAGSEQYF	TRBJ2-7	.	TRBV5-8	.
TGCGCCAGCAGCTCCTCATTAGTGGGGTCTGGAAACACCATATATTTT	CASSSSLVGSGNTIYF	TRBJ1-3	.	TRBV5-1	.
TGTGCCAGCAGTTGGGGGACTATGGCACTCGATACGCAGTATTTT	CASSWGTMALDTQYF	TRBJ2-3	TRBD2	TRBV27	.
TGTGCCAGCAGCCTAAGACAGGGTGGAAAAGCTTTCTTT	CASSLRQGGKAFF	TRBJ1-1	TRBD1	TRBV6-5	.
TGTGCCAGCAGTGAATTTCGGGGGGGAGAGACCCAGTACTTC	CASSEFRGGETQYF	TRBJ2-5	TRBD2	TRBV2	.
TGTGCCAGCAGCGTCACGTCCCGGGACTCTGGAAACACCATATATTTT	CASSVTSRDSGNTIYF	TRBJ1-3	.	TRBV9	once
TGCAGCGTTGATCCGGGTTATAGCAATCAGCCCCAGCATTTT	CSVDPGYSNQPQHF	TRBJ1-5	.	TRBV29-1	.
TGTGCCAGCAGCTTGGGTGCGGGGAGCACAGATACGCAGTATTTT	CASSLGAGSTDTQYF	TRBJ2-3	.	TRBV11-2	.
TGTGCCAGCAGTTTTCGGGGCTTCTACGAGCAGTACTTC	CASSFRGFYEQYF	TRBJ2-7	.	TRBV28	.
TGTGCCAGCAGCCAAGGGCGGACTAGCGGGGAGAACACCGGGGAGCTGTTTTTT	CASSQGRTSGENTGELFF	TRBJ2-2	TRBD2	TRBV3-1/TRBV3-2	.
TGTGCCAGTATTCCTAGCGGGAACTCCTACAATGAGCAGTTCTTC	CASIPSGNSYNEQFF	TRBJ2-1	TRBD2	TRBV19	once
TGTGCCAGCTCACCACCGGGGATGGGAGGTTACGAGCAGTACTTC	CASSPPGMGGYEQYF	TRBJ2-7	.	TRBV18	.
TGTGCCAGCAGCCCTACTAGCGGGAGATCCTACAATGAGCAGTTCTTC	CASSPTSGRSYNEQFF	TRBJ2-1	TRBD2	TRBV7-9	.
TGTGCCAGCAGTGAAAAGGTCAGCTCCTACGAGCAGTACTTC	CASSEKVSSYEQYF	TRBJ2-7	.	TRBV6-1	.
TGTGCCAGCAGTCGACAGGGGGCGAACACTGAAGCTTTCTTT	CASSRQGANTEAFF	TRBJ1-1	TRBD1	TRBV2	.
TGTGCCACCAGTTCTCCGGGGGTGGAGACCCAGTACTTC	CATSSPGVETQYF	TRBJ2-5	.	TRBV24-1	.
TGTGCCAGCAGCCAAGTCTCGCGGGGATACAATGAGCAGTTCTTC	CASSQVSRGYNEQFF	TRBJ2-1	.	TRBV3-1/TRBV3-2	.
TGTGCCAGCAGCCAGACCGGGACTAGTTACTCTGGGGCCAACGTCCTGACTTTC	CASSQTGTSYSGANVLTF	TRBJ2-6	TRBD2	TRBV3-1/TRBV3-2	.
TGTGCCAGCAGTCCCGGACTAGCGGGCTACGAGCAGTACTTC	CASSPGLAGYEQYF	TRBJ2-7	TRBD2	TRBV6-5	.
TGTGCCAGCAGCTTATGGCCTGGGCAGCCCCAGCATTTT	CASSLWPGQPQHF	TRBJ1-5	.	TRBV7-9	.